These T cell receptor beta chains were read from a single sample in a study of technical replicates of blood from a few donors. Libraries were prepared by immunoSEQ multiplex PCR; TCRdb keeps only in-frame clonotypes and omits some of them. The sample has about 80,000 clones, 85% to 95% seen once; the top ten hold approximately 0.45%. Sequenced: T cells isolated from PBMCs. These receptors all stem from a human donor in good health. CDR3s include the opening cysteine and the closing phenylalanine or tryptophan. D genes are given only for firm matches. Expanded clones get a size class; other rows say once, few or many, or leave the size out.

CDR3 DNA: TGTGCCAGCACCAAAATTACTGACAGCTCTGGAAACACCATATATTTT
CDR3 protein: CASTKITDSSGNTIYF
D gene: .
J gene: TRBJ1-3
V gene: TRBV28
clone size: .

CDR3 DNA: TGTGCCAGCACCGGGACTAGCGGGAGAGATACGCAGTATTTT
CDR3 protein: CASTGTSGRDTQYF
D gene: TRBD2
J gene: TRBJ2-3
V gene: TRBV6-6
clone size: .

CDR3 DNA: TGTGCCAGCAGGGGTACAGGGGGCTATGGCTACACCTTC
CDR3 protein: CASRGTGGYGYTF
D gene: TRBD1
J gene: TRBJ1-2
V gene: TRBV9
clone size: .

CDR3 DNA: TGTGCCACCGGGGCAGTTTACAATGAGCAGTTCTTC
CDR3 protein: CATGAVYNEQFF
D gene: .
J gene: TRBJ2-1
V gene: TRBV15
clone size: once

CDR3 DNA: TGTGCCACCACAGATTTCTTGAGCGAAAAACTGTTTTTT
CDR3 protein: CATTDFLSEKLFF
D gene: .
J gene: TRBJ1-4
V gene: TRBV19
clone size: once

CDR3 DNA: TGCGCCAGCAGCTTGGGCAGGACTAATGAAAAACTGTTTTTT
CDR3 protein: CASSLGRTNEKLFF
D gene: .
J gene: TRBJ1-4
V gene: TRBV5-1
clone size: .

CDR3 DNA: TGTGCCAGCAGCCGAGACAGGGGTACGAACAATCAGCCCCAGCATTTT
CDR3 protein: CASSRDRGTNNQPQHF
D gene: TRBD1
J gene: TRBJ1-5
V gene: TRBV4-2
clone size: .

CDR3 DNA: TGTGCCAGCAGCCAGTCACCAGGGAATACGCAGTATTTT
CDR3 protein: CASSQSPGNTQYF
D gene: .
J gene: TRBJ2-3
V gene: TRBV7-3
clone size: .

CDR3 DNA: TGTGCCAGCAGCTTGGCCTTAGGGACTAGCGGACAAGAGACCCAGTACTTC
CDR3 protein: CASSLALGTSGQETQYF
D gene: TRBD2
J gene: TRBJ2-5
V gene: TRBV5-6
clone size: .

CDR3 DNA: TGTGCCAGCAGTGAATGGGTAGGGGGAGGGGAAAAACTGTTTTTT
CDR3 protein: CASSEWVGGGEKLFF
D gene: .
J gene: TRBJ1-4
V gene: TRBV6-1
clone size: .